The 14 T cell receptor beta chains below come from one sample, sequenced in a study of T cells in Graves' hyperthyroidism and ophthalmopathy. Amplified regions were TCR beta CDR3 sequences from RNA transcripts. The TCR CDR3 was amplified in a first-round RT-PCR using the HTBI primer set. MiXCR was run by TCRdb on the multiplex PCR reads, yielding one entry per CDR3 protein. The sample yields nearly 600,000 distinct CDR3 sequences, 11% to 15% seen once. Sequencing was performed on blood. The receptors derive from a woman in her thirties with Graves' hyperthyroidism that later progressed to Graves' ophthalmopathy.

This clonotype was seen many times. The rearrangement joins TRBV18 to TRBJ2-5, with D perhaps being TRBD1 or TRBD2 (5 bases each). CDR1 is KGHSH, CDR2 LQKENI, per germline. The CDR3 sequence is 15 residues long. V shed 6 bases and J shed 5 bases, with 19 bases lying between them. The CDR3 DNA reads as TGTGCCAGCTCCCCAACGGGGCTAGATACGGAGACCCAGTACTTC. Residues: CASSPTGLDTETQYF.

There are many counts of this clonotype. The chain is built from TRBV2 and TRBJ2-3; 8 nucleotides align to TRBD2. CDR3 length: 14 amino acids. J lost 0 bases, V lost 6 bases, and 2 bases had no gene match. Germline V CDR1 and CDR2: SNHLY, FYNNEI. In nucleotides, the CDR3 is TGTGCCAGCAGACTAGCGGCTAGCACAGATACGCAGTATTTT. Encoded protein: CASRLAASTDTQYF.

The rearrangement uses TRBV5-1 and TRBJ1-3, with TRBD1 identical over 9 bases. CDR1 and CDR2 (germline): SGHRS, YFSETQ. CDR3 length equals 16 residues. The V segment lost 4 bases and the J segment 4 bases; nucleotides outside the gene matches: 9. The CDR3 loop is CASSPTGGALGNTIYF. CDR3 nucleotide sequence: TGCGCCAGCAGCCCTACAGGGGGCGCGTTGGGAAACACCATATATTTT. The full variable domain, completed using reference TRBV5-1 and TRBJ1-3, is KAGVTQTPRYLIKTRGQQVTLSCSPISGHRSVSWYQQTPGQGLQFLFEYFSETQRNKGNFPGRFSGRQFSNSRSEMNVSTLELGDSALYLCASSPTGGALGNTIYFGEGSWLTVV.

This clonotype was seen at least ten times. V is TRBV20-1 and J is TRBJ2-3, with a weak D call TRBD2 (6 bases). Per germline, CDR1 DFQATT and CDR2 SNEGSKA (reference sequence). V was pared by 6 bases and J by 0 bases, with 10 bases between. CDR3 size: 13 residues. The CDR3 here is CSAGGLSTDTQYF. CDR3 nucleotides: TGCAGTGCCGGAGGGCTAAGCACAGATACGCAGTATTTT.

This CDR3 is CASSLTSGRHEQYF. The CDR3 DNA reads TGTGCCAGCAGTTTAACTAGCGGGAGACACGAGCAGTACTTC. The V gene is TRBV12-3 or TRBV12-4, the J gene TRBJ2-7; 11 bases match TRBD2. The CDR3 runs to 14 residues. Unmatched junction bases numbered 2, after V lost 2 bases and J lost 5 bases.

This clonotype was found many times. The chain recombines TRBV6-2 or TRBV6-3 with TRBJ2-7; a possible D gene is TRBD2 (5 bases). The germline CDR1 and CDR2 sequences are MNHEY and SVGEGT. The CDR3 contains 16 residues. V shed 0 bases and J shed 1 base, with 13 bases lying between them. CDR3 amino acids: CASSYSKPRTSYEQYF. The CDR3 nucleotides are TGTGCCAGCAGTTACTCGAAACCAAGGACTTCCTACGAGCAGTACTTC.

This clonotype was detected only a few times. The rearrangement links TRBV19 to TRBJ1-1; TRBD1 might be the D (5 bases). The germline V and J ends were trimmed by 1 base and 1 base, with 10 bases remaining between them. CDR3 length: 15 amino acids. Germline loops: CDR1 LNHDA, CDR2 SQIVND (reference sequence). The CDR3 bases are TGTGCCAGTAGTATAGGGGGACTGAAGAACACTGAAGCTTTCTTT. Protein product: CASSIGGLKNTEAFF. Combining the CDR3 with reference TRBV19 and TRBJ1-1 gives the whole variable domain DGGITQSPKYLFRKEGQNVTLSCEQNLNHDAMYWYRQDPGQGLRLIYYSQIVNDFQKGDIAEGYSVSREKKESFPLTVTSAQKNPTAFYLCASSIGGLKNTEAFFGQGTRLTVV.

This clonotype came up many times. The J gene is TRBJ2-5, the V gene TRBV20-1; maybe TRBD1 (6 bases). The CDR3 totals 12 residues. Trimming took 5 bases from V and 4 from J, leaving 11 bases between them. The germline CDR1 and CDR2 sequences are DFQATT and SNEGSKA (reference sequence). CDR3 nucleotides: TGCAGTGCTCACCCAGGGGCAGAGACCCAGTACTTC. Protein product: CSAHPGAETQYF.

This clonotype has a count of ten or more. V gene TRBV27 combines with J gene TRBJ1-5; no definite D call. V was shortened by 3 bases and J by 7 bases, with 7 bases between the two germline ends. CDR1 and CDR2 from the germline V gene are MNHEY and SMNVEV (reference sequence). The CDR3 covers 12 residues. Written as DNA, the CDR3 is TGTGCCAGCAGTTTGATTGGACAGCCCCAGCATTTT. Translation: CASSLIGQPQHF.

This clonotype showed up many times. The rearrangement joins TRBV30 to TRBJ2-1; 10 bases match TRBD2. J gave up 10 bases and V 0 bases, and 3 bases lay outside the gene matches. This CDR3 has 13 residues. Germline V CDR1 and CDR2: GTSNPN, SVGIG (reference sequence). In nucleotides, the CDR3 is TGTGCCTGGAGTGTGGGAGCGGGAGGGGAGCAGTTCTTC. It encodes CAWSVGAGGEQFF.

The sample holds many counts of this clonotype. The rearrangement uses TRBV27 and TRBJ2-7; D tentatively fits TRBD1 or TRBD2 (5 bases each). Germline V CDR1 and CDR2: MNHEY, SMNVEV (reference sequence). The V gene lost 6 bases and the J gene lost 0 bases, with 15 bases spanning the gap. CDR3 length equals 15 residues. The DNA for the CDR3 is TGTGCCAGCAGGGGTCCAGGGACGAGCTCCTACGAGCAGTACTTC. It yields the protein CASRGPGTSSYEQYF.

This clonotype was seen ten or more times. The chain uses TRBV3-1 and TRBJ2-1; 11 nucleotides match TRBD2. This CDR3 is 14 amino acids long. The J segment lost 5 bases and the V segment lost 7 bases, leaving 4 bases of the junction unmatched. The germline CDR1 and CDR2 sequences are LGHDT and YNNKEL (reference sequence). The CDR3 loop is CASILTSGDNEQFF. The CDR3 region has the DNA TGTGCCAGCATCCTGACTAGCGGGGACAATGAGCAGTTCTTC.

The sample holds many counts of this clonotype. The CDR3 coding sequence is TGTGCCAGCAGCCCAATGAGGGGGCACTATGGCTACACCTTC. This encodes CASSPMRGHYGYTF. This chain links TRBV14 with TRBJ1-2; 7 nucleotides line up with TRBD1. The V gene end was trimmed by 4 bases and the J gene end by 3 bases; junction bases not matched to a gene: 5. CDR1 SGHDN and CDR2 FVKESK come from the germline V gene. CDR3 length equals 14 residues.

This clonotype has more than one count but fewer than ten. The CDR3 protein is CSARAGVDTEAFF. CDR3 DNA: TGCAGTGCCCGGGCAGGGGTTGACACTGAAGCTTTCTTT. The V and J genes are TRBV20-1 and TRBJ1-1, with D possibly being TRBD1 (6 bases). The CDR3 extends over 13 amino acids. CDR1 DFQATT and CDR2 SNEGSKA come from the germline V gene (reference sequence). Trimming stripped 6 bases from V and 3 bases from J, with 14 bases between.